In its sample, the clone carrying this TCR beta chain was seen a few times. The antigen is not known. This specimen belongs to a study of T cells after yellow fever vaccination. Whole-study context: Low-cell-number fractions underwent preparation using SMART-Seq v4 Ultra Low Input.

TCR cDNA was made by 5'RACE template switching, adding a universal primer site and UMIs. Via MiXCR, TCRdb re-called the 5' RACE reads, giving one row per CDR3 protein. The table shows 65,000 to 90,000 distinct CDR3 sequences, with roughly 8% occurring only once. Findings and caveats of the study: Any FACS-sorted repertoire could hold abundant clonotypes that contaminate it from the bulk population. There was a small share of clonotypes that showed up in both the CD4 and CD8 compartments.

J gave up 5 bases and V 2 bases, and 1 base lay outside the gene matches. Germline V gene lookup returns CDR1 LNHNV and CDR2 YYDKDF (reference sequence). The CDR3 has 14 amino acids. The origin of this receptor is a young man who received the YFV17D yellow fever vaccine. The sequenced sample was CD8+ T cells sorted from PBMCs, obtained on the day of the yellow fever booster vaccination. The rearrangement links TRBV15 to TRBJ2-3; 10 nucleotides align to TRBD2. This CDR3 reads CATSRLAGVDTQYF. The CDR3 DNA is TGTGCCACCAGCAGACTAGCGGGAGTAGATACGCAGTATTTT.